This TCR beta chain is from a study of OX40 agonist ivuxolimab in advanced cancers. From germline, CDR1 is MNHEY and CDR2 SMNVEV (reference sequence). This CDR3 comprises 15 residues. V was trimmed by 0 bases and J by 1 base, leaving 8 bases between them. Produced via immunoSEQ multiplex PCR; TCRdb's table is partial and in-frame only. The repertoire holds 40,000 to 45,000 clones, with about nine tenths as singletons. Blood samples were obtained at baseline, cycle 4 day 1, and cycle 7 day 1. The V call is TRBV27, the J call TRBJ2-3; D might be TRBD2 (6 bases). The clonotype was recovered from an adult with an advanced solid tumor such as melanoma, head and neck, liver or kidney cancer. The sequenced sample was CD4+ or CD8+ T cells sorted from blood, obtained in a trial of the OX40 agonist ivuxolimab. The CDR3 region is CASSLSTGGTDTQYF. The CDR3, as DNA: TGTGCCAGCAGTTTATCGACGGGAGGCACAGATACGCAGTATTTT.